Shown below are 14 T cell receptor beta chains from a single sample sequenced in a study of early T cells in non-severe SARS-CoV-2 infection. TCRdb itself ran the 5' RACE reads through MiXCR, one entry per CDR3 protein. The sample lists about 100,000 distinct CDR3 sequences; roughly 11% were seen once. Sequencing input: whole blood. All receptors come from an adult who was a healthcare worker with PCR-confirmed SARS-CoV-2 infection or an uninfected control (not recorded which).

The gene calls are TRBV12-3 or TRBV12-4 and TRBJ2-3; 7 positions match TRBD2. V lost 3 bases, J lost 0 bases, and 6 bases stayed unmatched. The CDR3 sequence is 16 residues long. CDR3 DNA sequence: TGTGCCAGCAGTTTTGTTGGGCGGGAGAGCACAGATACGCAGTATTTT. The encoded protein is CASSFVGRESTDTQYF.

The chain links TRBV6-1 to TRBJ2-3; 8 bases agree with TRBD2. V shed 3 bases and J 0 bases; nucleotides not matched to a gene: 2. The CDR3 is made up of 15 amino acids. CDR1 is MNHNS and CDR2 is SASEGT in the germline V gene. CDR3 coding DNA: TGTGCCAGCAGTGAGGCTAGCGGGAGCACAGATACGCAGTATTTT. This translates into CASSEASGSTDTQYF.

This clonotype was recorded at least ten times. The CDR3 bases are TGTGCCAGCAGTTTGGAGACCCAGTACTTC. Translating gives CASSLETQYF. The chain joins TRBV2 to TRBJ2-5, with D hard to call. Trimming removed 5 bases at V and 5 bases at J, with 3 bases between. This CDR3 comprises 10 residues. Germline V gene lookup returns CDR1 SNHLY and CDR2 FYNNEI.

This clonotype has a handful of counts. The chain is built from TRBV27 and TRBJ1-6; D gene ambiguous. CDR1 is MNHEY, CDR2 SMNVEV, per germline (reference sequence). There are 14 residues in the CDR3. V dropped 5 bases and J dropped 7 bases, with 12 bases sitting between them. This CDR3 reads CASSPLWENSPLHF. CDR3 nucleotides: TGTGCCAGCAGTCCCTTGTGGGAGAATTCACCCCTCCACTTT.

At least ten counts were recorded for this clonotype. The chain is built from TRBV12-3 or TRBV12-4 and TRBJ2-7; D is tentatively TRBD1 or TRBD2 (5 bases each). V gave up 8 bases and J gave up 5 bases, with 16 bases separating them. The CDR3 totals 13 residues. CDR3 residues: CASSLGGGHEQYF. For the CDR3, the DNA is TGTGCCAGCTCTCTGGGTGGGGGTCACGAGCAGTACTTC.

This clonotype was observed many times. The chain links TRBV7-6 to TRBJ2-7, with a tentative D call TRBD1 (6 bases). There are 15 residues in the CDR3. Trimming shortened V by 5 bases and J by 3 bases, and 17 bases separated the two germline ends. CDR1 and CDR2 from the germline V gene are SGHVS and FNYEAQ. The CDR3 here is CASSPRPGHRYEQYF. The CDR3 region has the DNA TGTGCCAGCAGCCCCCGCCCGGGACACCGCTACGAGCAGTACTTC. The full variable domain, completed using reference TRBV7-6 and TRBJ2-7, is GAGVSQSPRYKVTKRGQDVALRCDPISGHVSLYWYRQALGQGPEFLTYFNYEAQQDKSGLPNDRFSAERPEGSISTLTIQRTEQRDSAMYRCASSPRPGHRYEQYFGPGTRLTVT.

This clonotype showed up just a few times. The gene calls are TRBV25-1 and TRBJ1-1; tentative D call: TRBD1 (5 bases). The CDR3 is 14 amino acids. Trimming left V 8 bases short and J 0 bases short, with 13 bases between. CDR1 MGHDK and CDR2 SYGVNS come from the germline V gene. This CDR3 reads CASGQSHMNTEAFF. In DNA, the CDR3 is TGTGCCAGCGGACAAAGCCACATGAACACTGAAGCTTTCTTT. The full variable domain, completed using reference TRBV25-1 and TRBJ1-1, is EADIYQTPRYLVIGTGKKITLECSQTMGHDKMYWYQQDPGMELHLIHYSYGVNSTEKGDLSSESTVSRIRTEHFPLTLESARPSHTSQYLCASGQSHMNTEAFFGQGTRLTVV.

This clonotype was picked up many times. The CDR3 reads CASSAGWAATDTQYF. As DNA, the CDR3 is TGTGCCAGCTCCGCCGGGTGGGCCGCCACAGATACGCAGTATTTT. The chain has TRBV12-3 or TRBV12-4 and TRBJ2-3; unclear D gene. V gave up 8 bases and J gave up 2 bases, with 17 bases separating them. CDR3 length: 15 residues.

This clonotype was seen ten or more times. This sequence joins TRBV7-9 and TRBJ1-2; the D gene is possibly TRBD1 (6 bases). CDR1 is SEHNR and CDR2 is FQNEAQ in the germline V gene (reference sequence). The CDR3 runs to 16 residues. V was trimmed by 3 bases and J by 4 bases, leaving 18 bases between them. The CDR3 DNA is TGTGCCAGCAGCTTCGTTAGGCATCAGGGGACCTATGGCTACACCTTC. Protein: CASSFVRHQGTYGYTF.

This clonotype showed up many times. The V call is TRBV28, the J call TRBJ2-5; TRBD2 agrees at 7 bases. The CDR3 sequence is 17 residues long. V shed 6 bases, J shed 5 bases, and the junction held 18 bases outside the gene matches. CDR1 is MDHEN, CDR2 SYDVKM, per germline. The CDR3 loop is CASSRTSATVLGETQYF. CDR3 bases: TGTGCCAGCAGCAGAACTAGCGCAACGGTGCTAGGGGAGACCCAGTACTTC. The variable domain in full, completed from reference TRBV28 and TRBJ2-5, reads DVKVTQSSRYLVKRTGEKVFLECVQDMDHENMFWYRQDPGLGLRLIYFSYDVKMKEKGDIPEGYSVSREKKERFSLILESASTNQTSMYLCASSRTSATVLGETQYFGPGTRLLVL.

Ten or more counts support this clonotype. The CDR3 here is CASSLARGQGGSAFF. In DNA form, the CDR3 reads TGTGCCAGCAGCTTAGCCCGGGGACAGGGCGGATCAGCTTTCTTT. The rearrangement uses TRBV7-9 and TRBJ1-1, with TRBD1 identical over 9 bases. The CDR3 covers 15 residues. CDR1 and CDR2 from the germline V gene are SEHNR and FQNEAQ (reference sequence). V trimming: 0 bases; J trimming: 10 bases; junction bases outside the gene matches: 9.

This clonotype was detected only a few times. The chain couples TRBV6-5 to TRBJ2-1; tentatively, D is TRBD1 (5 bases). The CDR3 extends over 17 amino acids. The V gene's germline CDR1 is MNHEY and CDR2 SVGAGI. Trimming left V 0 bases short and J 5 bases short, with 17 bases between. The CDR3 is CASSYSSFFGADNEQFF. In nucleotides, the CDR3 is TGTGCCAGCAGTTACTCGAGTTTTTTTGGGGCCGACAATGAGCAGTTCTTC.

Many counts were recorded for this clonotype. The chain couples TRBV27 to TRBJ2-1; TRBD2 aligns across 12 bases. Germline-derived CDR1 and CDR2 are MNHEY and SMNVEV (reference sequence). This CDR3 has 15 residues. V was clipped by 3 bases and J by 7 bases; unmatched bases: 4. The CDR3 here is CASSLGLAGLNEQFF. CDR3 in DNA: TGTGCCAGCAGTTTGGGACTAGCGGGCCTAAATGAGCAGTTCTTC.

J is TRBJ2-1 and V is TRBV29-1; 8 bases are a match to TRBD2. In germline, CDR1 is SQVTM, CDR2 ANQGSEA. V lost 5 bases to trimming and J lost 4 bases; unmatched junction nucleotides: 13. The CDR3 has 16 amino acids. CDR3 in amino acids: CSVSGGRETVYNEQFF. DNA for the CDR3: TGCAGCGTTTCGGGGGGGCGGGAGACGGTTTACAATGAGCAGTTCTTC.